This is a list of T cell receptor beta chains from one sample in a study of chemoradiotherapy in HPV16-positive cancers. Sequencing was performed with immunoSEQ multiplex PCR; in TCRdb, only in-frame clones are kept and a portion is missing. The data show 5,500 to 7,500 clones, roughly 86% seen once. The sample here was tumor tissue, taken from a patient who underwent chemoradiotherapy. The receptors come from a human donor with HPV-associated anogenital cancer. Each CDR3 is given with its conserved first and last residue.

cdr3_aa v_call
CASSITSGSLETQYF TRBV19
CATRTSGGKYSSGELFF TRBV15
CASSPTEGLVGGEQFF TRBV9
CASSPSDRGYEQYF TRBV27
CASSGRGLGNDEQYF TRBV2
CASSLAGRKYNEQFF TRBV5-4
CASSVPRWTYEQYF TRBV9
CATSLTYRTGSVLEELFF TRBV15
CASSAWTGGEQYF TRBV9
CASSQAGTSFANEQFF TRBV14
CASSLDYFGELFF TRBV7-6
CASSPDREHEQFF TRBV27
CASSLSSSPGHEQYF TRBV19
CASSYSANSGANVLTF TRBV6-5
CASRFGENTEAFF TRBV5-8
CASSTSLTGTKGAYTF TRBV19
CASSSRGRDTQYF TRBV6-5
CASSLLRGSQTNEKLFF TRBV7-9